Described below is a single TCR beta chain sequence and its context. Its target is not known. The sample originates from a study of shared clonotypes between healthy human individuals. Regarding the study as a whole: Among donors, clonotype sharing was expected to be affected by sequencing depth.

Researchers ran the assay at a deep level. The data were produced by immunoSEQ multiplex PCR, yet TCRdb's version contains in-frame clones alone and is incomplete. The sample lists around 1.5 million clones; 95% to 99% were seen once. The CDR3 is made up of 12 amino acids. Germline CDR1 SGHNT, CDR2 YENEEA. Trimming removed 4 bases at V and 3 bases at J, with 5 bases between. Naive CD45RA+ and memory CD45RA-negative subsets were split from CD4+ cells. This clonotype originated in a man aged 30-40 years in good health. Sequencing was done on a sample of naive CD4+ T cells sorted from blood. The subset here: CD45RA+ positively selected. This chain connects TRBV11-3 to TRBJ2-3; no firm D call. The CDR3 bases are TGTGCCAGCAGCTCGGAAACAGATACGCAGTATTTT. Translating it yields CASSSETDTQYF.